The 15 T cell receptor beta chains below all came from one sample that was sequenced in a study of T cell responses to AZD1222 COVID-19 vaccine. The assay was immunoSEQ multiplex PCR, and TCRdb's table has in-frame clones only and misses some. The sample contains about 160,000 clones, roughly 90% of which appear only once. Sequencing used peripheral blood, obtained 28 days after the second AZD1222 dose. The receptors derive from an adult who received the AZD1222 COVID-19 vaccine.

The CDR3 DNA sequence: TGTGCCAGCAGCCAAGCCTTTCATGAGCAGTTCTTC. This encodes CASSQAFHEQFF. The chain combines TRBV3-1 (or the pseudogene TRBV3-2) with TRBJ2-1; D remains ambiguous. V lost 1 base and J lost 8, with 6 bases in between. The CDR3 has 12 amino acids. Germline CDR1 and CDR2: LGHDT and YNNKEL (reference sequence).

A note on this clone: The same CDR3 arises from other DNA sequences in this sample as well. This rearrangement joins TRBV18 to TRBJ1-3, with D possibly matching TRBD1 (5 bases). The V end lost 6 bases, the J end lost 1 base, and 13 bases lay between the germline ends. CDR1 is KGHSH and CDR2 is LQKENI in the germline V gene. The CDR3 length is 15 residues. The CDR3 spells CASSGQGVSGNTIYF. The CDR3 DNA sequence: TGTGCCAGCTCCGGCCAAGGGGTGTCTGGAAACACCATATATTTT.

This sequence joins TRBV27 and TRBJ1-1, with D possibly matching TRBD1 (5 bases). CDR3 length: 14 residues. V lost 5 bases and J lost 4, with 14 bases in between. Germline CDR1 MNHEY, CDR2 SMNVEV (reference sequence). CDR3 sequence reads: CASSKGSRITEAFF. The CDR3 DNA is TGTGCCAGCAGTAAGGGGTCGAGGATCACTGAAGCTTTCTTT.

In its sample, this clone was seen a few times. The V gene is TRBV5-4, the J gene TRBJ1-6, with a weak D call TRBD1 (5 bases). This CDR3 is built from 14 residues. Germline loops: CDR1 SGHNT, CDR2 YYREEE (reference sequence). V was cut by 2 bases and J by 7 bases, with 10 bases left in between. CDR3 in DNA: TGTGCCAGCAGCTTTTCGGGGACCAATTCACCCCTCCACTTT. Translated: CASSFSGTNSPLHF.

CDR3 in DNA: TGTGCCAGCAGCGTACGGCAGGATGCTAACTATGGCTACACCTTC. Its translation: CASSVRQDANYGYTF. The chain carries TRBV9 and TRBJ1-2; D unclear. The CDR3 contains 15 residues. Germline V CDR1 and CDR2: SGDLS, YYNGEE. The germline V and J ends were trimmed by 1 base and 0 bases, with 10 bases remaining between them.

This chain links TRBV19 with TRBJ1-5; no clear D gene. Germline CDR1 LNHDA, CDR2 SQIVND (reference sequence). Between the trimmed V and J ends, which lost 6 bases and 5 bases, there was a span of 17 bases. The CDR3 extends over 15 amino acids. CDR3 DNA: TGTGCCAGTAGCACACAGAGGTGGTCCGATCAGCCCCAGCATTTT. This gives the protein CASSTQRWSDQPQHF.

The chain carries TRBV18 and TRBJ2-1, with D uncertain. This CDR3 has 14 amino acids. With 6 bases removed from V and 2 bases from J, the gap between germline ends came to 11 bases. CDR1 is KGHSH, CDR2 LQKENI, per germline. DNA of the CDR3: TGTGCCAGCTCGAAAGGAGCGCCCTACAATGAGCAGTTCTTC. Protein sequence: CASSKGAPYNEQFF.

The CDR3 DNA is TGTGCCAGCAGCTCGTGGACTAGCCATTACGAGCAGTACTTC. It encodes CASSSWTSHYEQYF. V gene TRBV7-2 combines with J gene TRBJ2-7; 8 bases map to TRBD2. The ends lost 4 bases at V and 4 bases at J; junction bases unmatched: 6. Germline assignment: CDR1 SGHTA and CDR2 FQGNSA. CDR3 length: 14 amino acids.

The CDR3 sequence: CATSDPTTGSYEQYF. The CDR3 DNA sequence: TGTGCCACCAGTGACCCGACGACAGGCTCCTACGAGCAGTACTTC. The chain is built from TRBV24-1 and TRBJ2-7; possible D gene TRBD1, 6 bases. Trimming stripped 4 bases from V and 0 bases from J, with 12 bases between. Germline V gene sequence: CDR1 KGHDR, CDR2 SFDVKD. This CDR3 is 15 amino acids long.

This sequence joins TRBV3-1 (or the pseudogene TRBV3-2) and TRBJ2-3; TRBD2 agrees at 7 bases. Germline V gene lookup returns CDR1 LGHDT and CDR2 YNNKEL (reference sequence). The trim removed 3 bases at V and 4 bases at J, leaving 13 bases unmatched. The CDR3 contains 17 residues. CDR3 nucleotide sequence: TGTGCCAGCAGCCAGGGGCGCGGTAGCGGGTCGGCAGATACGCAGTATTTT. It encodes CASSQGRGSGSADTQYF.

The chain joins TRBV5-1 to TRBJ1-1; D is possibly TRBD1 (6 bases). Germline CDR1 SGHRS, CDR2 YFSETQ. V lost 4 bases and J 5 bases, leaving 18 bases between the germline ends. The CDR3 length is 15 residues. Here the CDR3 reads CASSPGREGGTEAFF. The CDR3 region has the DNA TGCGCCAGCAGCCCAGGGAGGGAGGGGGGTACTGAAGCTTTCTTT.

The J gene is TRBJ2-7, the V gene TRBV12-3 or TRBV12-4; D is uncertain. The germline V and J ends were trimmed by 4 bases and 4 bases, with 8 bases remaining between them. The CDR3 has 12 amino acids. CDR3 coding DNA: TGTGCCAGCAGTTGGGTAGGGTACGAGCAGTACTTC. It encodes CASSWVGYEQYF.

V and J are TRBV7-9 and TRBJ1-4; D remains ambiguous. The CDR3 runs to 16 residues. The V and J ends lost 4 bases and 4 bases respectively, with 16 bases between them. From germline, CDR1 is SEHNR and CDR2 FQNEAQ (reference sequence). CDR3 loop: CASSSFDRVVNEKLFF. CDR3 nucleotides: TGTGCCAGCAGCTCCTTTGACCGAGTTGTTAATGAAAAACTGTTTTTT.

This chain connects TRBV4-1 to TRBJ2-7, with 10 bases matching TRBD1. The CDR3 is made up of 16 amino acids. V lost 4 bases, J lost 5 bases, and 11 bases stayed unmatched. Germline assignment: CDR1 MGHRA and CDR2 YSYEKL. CDR3 bases: TGCGCCAGCAGCCCATTCGGACAGGGGGTCCTTCACGAGCAGTACTTC. Protein product: CASSPFGQGVLHEQYF.

The sample holds one count of this clone. The chain joins TRBV15 to TRBJ2-2; D remains ambiguous. The CDR3 sequence is 14 residues long. The germline gives CDR1 LNHNV, CDR2 YYDKDF (reference sequence). Trimming shortened V by 8 bases and J by 10 bases, and 20 bases separated the two germline ends. The CDR3 reads CATGRDSPVLELFF. The CDR3 DNA sequence: TGTGCCACCGGAAGAGACTCACCGGTTTTGGAGCTGTTTTTT.